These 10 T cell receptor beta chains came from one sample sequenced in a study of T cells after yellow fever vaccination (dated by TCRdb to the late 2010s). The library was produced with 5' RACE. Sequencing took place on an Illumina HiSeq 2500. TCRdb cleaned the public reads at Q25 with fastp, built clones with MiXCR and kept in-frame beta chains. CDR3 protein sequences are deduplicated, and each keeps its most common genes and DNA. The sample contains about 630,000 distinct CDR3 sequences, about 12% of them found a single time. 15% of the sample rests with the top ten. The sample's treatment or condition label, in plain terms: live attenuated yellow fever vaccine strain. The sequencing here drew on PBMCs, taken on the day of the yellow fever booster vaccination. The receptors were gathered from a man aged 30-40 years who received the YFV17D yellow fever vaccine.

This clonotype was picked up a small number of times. The CDR3: CAISEAGTSVSDTQYF. CDR3 in DNA: TGTGCCATCAGCGAGGCCGGGACTTCCGTTTCAGATACGCAGTATTTT. The chain carries TRBV10-3 and TRBJ2-3, with D possibly being TRBD2 (6 bases). V lost 6 bases to trimming and J lost 4 bases, with 20 bases between them. The CDR3 runs to 16 residues. Germline V gene sequence: CDR1 ENHRY, CDR2 SYGVKD.

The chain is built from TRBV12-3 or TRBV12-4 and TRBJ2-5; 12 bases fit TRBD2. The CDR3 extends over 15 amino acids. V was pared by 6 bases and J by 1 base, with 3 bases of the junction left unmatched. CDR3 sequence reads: CASSRTSGVQETQYF. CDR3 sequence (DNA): TGTGCCAGCAGCAGGACTAGCGGGGTCCAAGAGACCCAGTACTTC.

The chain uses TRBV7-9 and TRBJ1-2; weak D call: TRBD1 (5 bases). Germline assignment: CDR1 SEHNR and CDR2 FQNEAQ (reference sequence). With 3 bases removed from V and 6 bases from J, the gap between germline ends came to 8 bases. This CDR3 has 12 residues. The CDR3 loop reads CASSLGPDGYTF. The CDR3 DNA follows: TGTGCCAGCAGCTTGGGACCGGATGGCTACACCTTC. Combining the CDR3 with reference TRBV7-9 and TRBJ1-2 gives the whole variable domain DTGVSQNPRHKITKRGQNVTFRCDPISEHNRLYWYRQTLGQGPEFLTYFQNEAQLEKSRLLSDRFSAERPKGSFSTLEIQRTEQGDSAMYLCASSLGPDGYTFGSGTRLTVV.

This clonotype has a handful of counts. CDR3 DNA sequence: TGTGCCAGTAGTATAGGTGGACAGGCCGAGCAGTTCTTC. It codes for CASSIGGQAEQFF. The chain is built from TRBV19 and TRBJ2-1; 7 bases are a match to TRBD1. Trimming cost V 1 base and J 10 bases; bases outside gene matches: 4. Germline CDR1 and CDR2: LNHDA and SQIVND (reference sequence). The CDR3 is 13 residues long.

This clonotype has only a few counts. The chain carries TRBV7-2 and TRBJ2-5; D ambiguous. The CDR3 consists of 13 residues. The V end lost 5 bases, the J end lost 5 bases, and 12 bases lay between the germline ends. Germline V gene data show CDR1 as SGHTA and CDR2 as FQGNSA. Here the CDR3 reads CASSPRRSETQYF. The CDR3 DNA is TGTGCCAGCAGCCCCCGTAGGTCCGAGACCCAGTACTTC.

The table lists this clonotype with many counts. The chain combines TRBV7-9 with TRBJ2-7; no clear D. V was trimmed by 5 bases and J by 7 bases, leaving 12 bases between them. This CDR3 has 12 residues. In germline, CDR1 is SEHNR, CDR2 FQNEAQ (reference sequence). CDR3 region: CASSAQGWEQYF. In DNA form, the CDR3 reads TGTGCCAGCAGCGCCCAAGGGTGGGAGCAGTACTTC.

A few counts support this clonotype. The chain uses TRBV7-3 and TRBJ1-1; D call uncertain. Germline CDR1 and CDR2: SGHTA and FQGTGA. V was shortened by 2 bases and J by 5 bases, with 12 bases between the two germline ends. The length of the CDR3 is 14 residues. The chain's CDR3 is CASSLYRVQTEAFF. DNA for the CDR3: TGTGCCAGCAGCTTATATAGGGTACAGACTGAAGCTTTCTTT.

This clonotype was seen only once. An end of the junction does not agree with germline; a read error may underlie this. The CDR3, as DNA: TGTGCCAGCACCCTCGGGTCCTACAATGAGCGGTTCTTC. Translating gives CASTLGSYNERFF. The chain couples TRBV28 to TRBJ2-1, with no clear D. The CDR3 loop spans 13 amino acids. Germline loops: CDR1 MDHEN, CDR2 SYDVKM.

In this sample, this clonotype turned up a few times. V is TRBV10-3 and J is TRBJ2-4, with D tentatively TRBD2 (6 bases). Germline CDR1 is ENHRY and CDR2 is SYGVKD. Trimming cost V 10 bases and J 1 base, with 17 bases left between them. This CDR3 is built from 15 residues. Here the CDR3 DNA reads TGTGCCACCAGGCAGGGAGGTGCTGCCAAAAACATTCAGTACTTC. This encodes CATRQGGAAKNIQYF.

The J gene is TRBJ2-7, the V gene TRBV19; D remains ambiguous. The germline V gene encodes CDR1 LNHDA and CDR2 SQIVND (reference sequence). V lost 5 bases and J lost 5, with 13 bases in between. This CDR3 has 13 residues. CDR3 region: CASSSSSRNEQYF. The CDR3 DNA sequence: TGTGCCAGTAGTTCATCGTCTCGAAACGAGCAGTACTTC.